The source of this TCR beta chain is a study of shared clonotypes between healthy human individuals (dated by TCRdb to the early 2020s). For the study in its entirety: A couple of women and a few men aged 18 to 49 years were included in the cohort. Per donor, three plates each were used for CD4 naive and CD4 memory, two for CD8 naive, and one for CD8 memory. Blood TCR repertoires of a handful of healthy adults were deeply sequenced to estimate repertoire size and the extent of clonotype sharing between individuals. Libraries were prepared and TCR repertoires were sequenced by different laboratories using diverse techniques, in order to increase sequencing depth and limit assay-specific biases. Leukapheresis yielded between about 0.85 and 10 billion PBMCs per donor.

This clone was picked up one time. Its antigen remains unidentified. No clone much larger than this one lies a single base away; base qualities are absent. Trimmed from V: 4 bases; trimmed from J: 2 bases; junction bases lacking a gene match: 9. The germline V gene sets CDR1 to SGDLS and CDR2 to YYNGEE. The CDR3 runs 16 residues from the cysteine to the phenylalanine. The CDR3 DNA has 48 bases and is translated from base 1. CD8 naive samples consisted of CD45RO-negative cells that were positively selected for CCR7, yielding a CD45RA+CCR7+ population without TemRA cells. The donors were healthy, HIV-negative adults with no recently reported acute infections or vaccinations. Every donor was a Caucasian adult residing in Nashville, Tennessee, USA. Blood was obtained by leukapheresis, after which PBMCs were separated by Ficoll-Histopaque density gradient centrifugation and cryopreserved in liquid nitrogen vapor phase. Purity and quantity of every magnetically sorted T cell population were checked by analytical flow cytometry. From each sorted fraction, genomic DNA was isolated and quantified by UV absorbance on a Nanodrop 2000c.

Using the deep immunoSEQ assay, multiplex PCR amplified TCR CDR3 regions from genomic DNA. Genomic DNA extracted from each cell subset was distributed evenly over all wells of several immunoSEQ 96-well plates, and each plate served as one replicate. For sorted subsets, around 200 ng genomic DNA, equal to 30,000 to 35,000 T cell genomes, was loaded into each replicate PCR. Purified libraries were quantified with a Qubit 3.0 fluorometer, sized on a Bioanalyzer 2100, and re-quantified with the KAPA Library Quantification kit. Every immunoSEQ 96-well plate was sequenced on a separate single-read 150-cycle Illumina NextSeq 550 flow cell. The paper's data handling went like this. Because the immunoSEQ output included only junctional sequences and no quality scores, the filtering could not be the same as the filtering used for full-length reads. To assign V/J genes and CDR3, sequences were annotated against IMGT germline references using PyIR, a Python wrapper for IgBLAST v1.9. Any read was removed if the V/J assignment was weak (E-value above 1e-6), the CDR3 was missing, or the read contained stop codons, out-of-frame junctions, or ambiguous translated residues. V3J clonotypes were defined by identical inferred V gene, J gene, and CDR3 amino acid sequence. Percentage overlap between repertoires was computed as shared unique clonotypes divided by the size of the smaller repertoire. Richness of each repertoire was evaluated using RTK rarefaction, the Chao1 estimator, and Recon v2.1 estimates of unobserved clonotypes. Generation probabilities for all TCRbeta clonotypes obtained by the gDNA method from several donors were computed using OLGA. The table comes from immuneACCESS by way of TCRdb, which keeps in-frame sequences with V and J called. Part of the clones is missing from these tables; in studies checked, under half for an unresolved V gene and the rest for unknown reasons. For V, J and clone size, that table is used; D and trimming come from the DNA. A total of fewer than 700,000 clones appear in this sample, around 96% of them only once. Of the sample, approximately 0.12% falls within the top ten clones.

Here is what the overall study found, with its caveats: Incomplete sequencing was indicated by rarefaction of sorted-subset datasets, despite the large sequencing depth. Larger estimated clonotype richness was generally found for naive subsets than for memory subsets. Pairwise subsampling led to the expectation that sequencing depth would affect the degree of clonotype sharing among donors. Compared with non-shared clonotypes, clonotypes shared by all four sorted-subset donors had higher generation probabilities. Because the study included only a small number of donors, the genetic and exposure-history diversity represented was limited. Across a handful of donors, approximately 4.9% of naive CD4, approximately 3.5% of naive CD8, under 2.5% of memory CD4, and approximately 0.4% of memory CD8 clonotypes were shared. Only blood was sampled, and tissue TCR repertoires likely differ from those in blood.

The V and J segments used are TRBV9 and TRBJ2-5; 9 bases in the junction line up with TRBD2. This TCR came from a woman in her thirties in good health. The sequencing input was naive CD8+ T cells sorted from blood. The cell subset or site label on this specimen signifies: CD45RA+CCR7+. The CDR3 in this case is CASSHRVSGSQETQYF. The sequence in DNA is TGTGCCAGCAGCCACCGTGTTAGCGGGAGTCAAGAGACCCAGTACTTC.